Listed below are T cell receptor beta chains from one sample, sequenced in a study of cytomegalovirus exposure and HLA in healthy donors. Clones were read by immunoSEQ multiplex PCR, and TCRdb kept only the in-frame ones, dropping some. Of roughly 120,000 clones listed, roughly 86% are singletons. Input material: PBMCs. All receptors derive from a man between 18 and 35 years old in good health and CMV-seronegative. CDR3s include the opening cysteine and the closing phenylalanine or tryptophan. A D gene is named only where the DNA matches it firmly. The size field is filled for only some rows; it gives once, few, many or a size class.

TRBV5-6,NA,TRBJ2-1,TRBD2,CASSSGLANEQFF,TGTGCCAGCAGCTCGGGACTAGCCAATGAGCAGTTCTTC
TRBV7-2,NA,TRBJ1-1,NA,CASSQTLNTEAFF,TGTGCCAGCAGCCAAACATTGAACACTGAAGCTTTCTTT
TRBV5-4,NA,TRBJ2-3,NA,CASSFIGVGTDTQYF,TGTGCCAGCAGCTTTATTGGCGTCGGGACAGATACGCAGTATTTT
TRBV5-1,few,TRBJ2-7,TRBD2,CASRTEAGRAEQYF,TGCGCCAGCAGGACAGAGGCCGGGAGGGCCGAGCAGTACTTC
TRBV30,once,TRBJ2-4,TRBD2,CAWNLAGGPGIQYF,TGTGCCTGGAACCTAGCGGGGGGGCCGGGCATTCAGTACTTC
TRBV19,few,TRBJ2-7,TRBD1,CASSGLLQTGTAYEQYF,TGTGCCAGTAGTGGTCTTCTCCAGACCGGGACAGCCTACGAGCAGTACTTC
TRBV28,NA,TRBJ2-7,NA,CASSIGGSYEQYF,TGTGCCAGCAGTATCGGGGGATCCTACGAGCAGTACTTC
TRBV5-1,once,TRBJ1-4,NA,CASSLDGANEKLFF,TGCGCCAGCAGCTTGGACGGTGCTAATGAAAAACTGTTTTTT
TRBV11-1,once,TRBJ2-5,NA,CASSLASRGEETQYF,TGTGCCAGCAGCTTAGCCAGCAGGGGGGAAGAGACCCAGTACTTC
TRBV18,NA,TRBJ2-6,NA,CASSLQPLLAVGTGANVLTF,TGTGCCAGCTCACTGCAACCATTACTAGCTGTGGGCACTGGGGCCAACGTCCTGACTTTC
TRBV7-6,NA,TRBJ2-5,TRBD1,CASSPWTGTQETQYF,TGTGCCAGCAGCCCGTGGACAGGGACACAAGAGACCCAGTACTTC
TRBV29-1,NA,TRBJ2-7,NA,CSVGVSGDYEQYF,TGCAGCGTTGGAGTAAGCGGAGACTACGAGCAGTACTTC
TRBV30,NA,TRBJ1-1,TRBD1,CAWNGQGGTEAFF,TGTGCCTGGAACGGACAGGGGGGGACTGAAGCTTTCTTT
TRBV29-1,NA,TRBJ2-3,TRBD2,CSVATSGSRADTQYF,TGCAGCGTTGCTACTAGCGGGAGTAGAGCAGATACGCAGTATTTT
TRBV9,NA,TRBJ2-7,NA,CASSVAGTPTYEQYF,TGTGCCAGCAGCGTAGCTGGGACACCGACCTACGAGCAGTACTTC
TRBV30,few,TRBJ1-5,NA,CAWSGADNQPQHF,TGTGCCTGGAGTGGGGCCGACAATCAGCCCCAGCATTTT
TRBV5-6,NA,TRBJ2-5,NA,CASSLAVRVKETQYF,TGTGCCAGCAGCTTGGCCGTCAGGGTGAAGGAGACCCAGTACTTC
TRBV7-2,NA,TRBJ2-7,TRBD1,CASSLVGQGNEQYF,TGTGCCAGCAGCTTAGTTGGACAGGGCAACGAGCAGTACTTC
TRBV7-7,NA,TRBJ2-1,NA,CASSLTHGMGANEQFF,TGTGCCAGCAGCTTAACCCACGGGATGGGGGCTAATGAGCAGTTCTTC
TRBV2,few,TRBJ2-1,TRBD1,CASSLRTGGYNEQFF,TGTGCCAGCAGTCTTCGGACAGGGGGCTACAATGAGCAGTTCTTC
TRBV19,NA,TRBJ1-4,TRBD1,CASSPSHRGLATNEKLFF,TGTGCCAGTAGTCCCTCGCACAGGGGTCTTGCAACTAATGAAAAACTGTTTTTT
TRBV5-4,NA,TRBJ2-5,NA,CASSYRAGETQYF,TGTGCCAGCAGCTATCGGGCGGGAGAGACCCAGTACTTC
TRBV6-1,NA,TRBJ1-5,NA,CASSEGQGGPNQPQHF,TGTGCCAGCAGTGAAGGGCAGGGAGGGCCCAATCAGCCCCAGCATTTT
TRBV29-1,once,TRBJ1-1,TRBD1,CSVGQGGITEAFF,TGCAGCGTTGGACAGGGAGGAATCACTGAAGCTTTCTTT
TRBV19,NA,TRBJ1-2,TRBD1,CASSGGTGTYGYTF,TGTGCCAGTAGCGGCGGGACAGGGACCTATGGCTACACCTTC
TRBV28,NA,TRBJ2-7,NA,CASSLSALREQYF,TGTGCCAGCAGTTTAAGTGCGCTACGCGAGCAGTACTTC
TRBV7-9,NA,TRBJ2-7,NA,CASSLVGGRGHEQYF,TGTGCCAGCAGCTTAGTCGGGGGGCGCGGCCACGAGCAGTACTTC
TRBV9,NA,TRBJ1-2,TRBD1,CASSVGFRDGTGGGIGYTF,TGTGCCAGCAGCGTAGGATTCAGGGACGGGACAGGGGGTGGTATTGGCTACACCTTC
TRBV19,few,TRBJ1-3,NA,CASAPRDSPGNTIYF,TGTGCCAGTGCCCCCAGAGACAGTCCTGGAAACACCATATATTTT
TRBV18,NA,TRBJ1-2,TRBD1,CASSPPGGQGLYTF,TGTGCCAGCTCACCCCCTGGGGGACAGGGACTCTACACCTTC
TRBV6-5,NA,TRBJ2-3,NA,CASSYSMGGADTQYF,TGTGCCAGCAGTTACTCGATGGGAGGAGCAGATACGCAGTATTTT
TRBV11-2,NA,TRBJ2-4,NA,CASSPRPGSKNIQYF,TGTGCCAGCAGCCCGCGCCCAGGTTCCAAAAACATTCAGTACTTC
TRBV29-1,NA,TRBJ1-1,NA,CSVEGGQPGAEAFF,TGCAGCGTTGAAGGGGGACAACCCGGGGCTGAAGCTTTCTTT
TRBV14,NA,TRBJ2-2,NA,CASSQVAGFSTGELFF,TGTGCCAGCAGCCAAGTGGCAGGATTTAGCACCGGGGAGCTGTTTTTT
TRBV15,NA,TRBJ2-5,NA,CATSPGARVKETQYF,TGTGCCACCAGCCCGGGAGCGAGGGTGAAAGAGACCCAGTACTTC
TRBV2,NA,TRBJ2-1,TRBD2,CASRGLLAGGPEQFF,TGTGCCAGCAGGGGCCTCTTAGCGGGGGGGCCTGAGCAGTTCTTC
TRBV6-5,NA,TRBJ2-1,TRBD1,CASSPATGFNEQFF,TGTGCCAGCAGTCCTGCGACAGGGTTCAATGAGCAGTTCTTC
TRBV18,few,TRBJ2-7,NA,CASSPRQSEQYF,TGTGCCAGCTCACCCCGACAGTCCGAGCAGTACTTC
TRBV6-5,NA,TRBJ2-1,TRBD2,CASSYSGTSYNEQFF,TGTGCCAGCAGTTACTCGGGGACTAGCTACAATGAGCAGTTCTTC
TRBV2,once,TRBJ2-3,TRBD2,CASSVTSGGSSTDTQYF,TGTGCCAGCAGTGTGACTAGCGGGGGTTCTAGCACAGATACGCAGTATTTT
TRBV6-6,NA,TRBJ2-1,NA,CASRQGVTNEQFF,TGTGCCAGCAGGCAGGGCGTAACCAATGAGCAGTTCTTC
TRBV14,NA,TRBJ2-7,TRBD1,CASSQDGTGGYEQYF,TGTGCCAGCAGCCAAGATGGGACAGGGGGCTACGAGCAGTACTTC
TRBV7-2,NA,TRBJ2-5,TRBD1,CASSLGGAGGETQYF,TGTGCCAGCAGCTTAGGGGGCGCAGGGGGAGAGACCCAGTACTTC
TRBV11-2,NA,TRBJ1-3,NA,CATSGNTIYF,TGTGCCACTTCTGGAAACACCATATATTTT
TRBV6-1,NA,TRBJ2-1,NA,CASTWERVTHNEQFF,TGTGCCAGCACCTGGGAGAGGGTAACCCACAATGAGCAGTTCTTC
TRBV13,NA,TRBJ2-5,TRBD1,CASSLTGQANQETQYF,TGTGCCAGCAGCTTAACCGGACAGGCAAACCAAGAGACCCAGTACTTC